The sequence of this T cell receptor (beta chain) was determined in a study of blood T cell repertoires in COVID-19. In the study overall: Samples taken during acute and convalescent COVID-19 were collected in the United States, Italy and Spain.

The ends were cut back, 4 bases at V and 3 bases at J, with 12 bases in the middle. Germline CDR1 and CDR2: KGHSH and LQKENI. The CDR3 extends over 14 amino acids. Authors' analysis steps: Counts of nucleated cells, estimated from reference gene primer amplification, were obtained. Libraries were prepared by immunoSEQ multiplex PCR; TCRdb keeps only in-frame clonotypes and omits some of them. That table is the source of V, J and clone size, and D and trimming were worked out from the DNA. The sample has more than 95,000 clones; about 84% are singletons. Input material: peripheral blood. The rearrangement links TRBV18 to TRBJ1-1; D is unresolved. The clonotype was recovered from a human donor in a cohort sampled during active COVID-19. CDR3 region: CASSLTRLDTEAFF. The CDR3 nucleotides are TGTGCCAGCTCACTAACACGACTCGACACTGAAGCTTTCTTT.